This T cell receptor (beta chain) was captured by sequencing in a study of shared clonotypes between healthy human individuals. Study at large: Used for every donor were three CD4 naive, three CD4 memory, two CD8 naive and one CD8 memory plate.

The V end was cut by 3 bases, the J end by 0 bases, with 12 bases between. The CDR3 is made up of 15 amino acids. In the case of this clone: What it binds is not known.

Some clones are missing from TCRdb's copy, which holds only in-frame ones; the method was immunoSEQ multiplex PCR. The table has about 1.1 million clones, around 78% seen once. Regarding the study as a whole: Incomplete sequencing of sorted subsets was indicated by rarefaction despite large depth.

Sequenced input: memory CD4+ T cells from PBMCs. Specified subset: CD45RA-negative fraction. The sequence came from a man between 18 and 35 years old in good health. Some clones in this sample may be carry-over from other donors' samples. This chain uses TRBV5-3 with TRBJ2-5, with D perhaps given as TRBD1 or TRBD2 (5 bases each). TRBV5-3 is an ORF for which the function is uncertain. CDR3 in amino acids: CARSWDPVYQETQYF. The CDR3 bases are TGTGCCAGAAGCTGGGACCCCGTGTACCAAGAGACCCAGTACTTC.